This paragraph covers one T cell receptor beta chain sequence. Here immunoSEQ multiplex PCR was the method, and the copy in TCRdb shows in-frame clones only, minus some. This sample has about 480,000 clones; 79% occur once, and the top ten carry about an eighth. The germline V gene encodes CDR1 SGHDT and CDR2 YYEEEE. This CDR3 contains 15 residues. V lost 7 bases and J lost 4, with 20 bases in between. The entry originates in a study of shared clonotypes between healthy human individuals. Sequencing input: PBMCs. This rearrangement joins TRBV5-6 to TRBJ1-2; D not certain. This receptor was taken from a woman between 35 and 50 years old in good health. Some clones in this sample may be carry-over from other donors' samples. The DNA of the CDR3 is TGTGCCAGCGGTACCGACAATCGAAAGACCTATGGCTACACCTTC. Its translation: CASGTDNRKTYGYTF.